The clone carrying this TCR beta chain was detected ten times or more. Its target is unknown. The sequenced patients had an expansion of CD8+CD57+ cells seen by flow cytometry. Among the patients, all had severe acquired aplastic anemia. The length of the CDR3 is 14 residues. V shed 4 bases and J 7 bases; nucleotides not matched to a gene: 6. Germline V gene data show CDR1 as SGHRS and CDR2 as YFSETQ. These data are taken from a study of CD8+CD57+ T cells in acquired aplastic anemia. Study in general: Sorting CD4+ and CD8+ cells gave DNA averaging roughly 3.5 ug. Findings and caveats of the study: Sharing between patients and controls was observed for twenty-nine CD8+ CDR3 sequences. No significant difference in CD8+ Simpson's diversity was found between patients and controls.

Profiling of TCR beta VDJ combinations and CDR3 sequences used genomic DNA as template. TCRdb recomputed calls from the reads with MiXCR, one row per CDR3 protein. The sample records under 200,000 distinct CDR3 sequences, roughly half being singletons. Sequencing used sorted CD4+, CD8+, or CD8+CD57+ T cells (not recorded which) from PBMCs. The chain links TRBV5-1 to TRBJ2-1, with 9 bases fitting TRBD1. The clonotype was recovered from a human donor with aplastic anemia. CDR3 loop: CASSRDRVGNEQFF. DNA of the CDR3: TGCGCCAGCAGCCGGGACAGGGTAGGGAATGAGCAGTTCTTC.